Each of the 17 T cell receptor beta chains below was sequenced from the same sample in a study of T cells after posttransplantation cyclophosphamide (dated by TCRdb to 2015 to 2016). Library preparation was by the immunoSEQ multiplex PCR assay. TCRdb's version of the immuneACCESS table is confined to in-frame rearrangements and falls short of the full clone set. An unresolved V gene accounts for under half of the shortfall where checked; the remainder is of unknown origin. The sample table lists roughly 21,000 clones, around 91% of them with a count of one. The ten largest clones capture about 2% of the sample. The control cohort consisted of 11 patients who had myeloablative marrow transplants with methotrexate plus a calcineurin inhibitor and who were sampled 1 year after transplant. The sequenced sample was PBMCs, obtained around 390 days after allogeneic stem cell transplant with calcineurin inhibitor and methotrexate. All receptors derive from a female patient between 30 and 45 years old who received an allogeneic stem cell transplant from an unrelated donor, was CMV-positive, and had acute and chronic GVHD. Because of the transplant, the T cells may be the graft donor's rather than the patient's own.

The genes are TRBV11-2 and TRBJ1-3; D is undetermined. From germline, CDR1 is SGHAT and CDR2 FQNNGV. This CDR3 has 14 amino acids. V was clipped by 5 bases and J by 4 bases, with 12 bases between them. The CDR3 DNA sequence: TGTGCCAGCAGCCCCCTAACGGTCGGAAACACCATATATTTT. Translation: CASSPLTVGNTIYF.

The chain has TRBV18 and TRBJ1-2, with TRBD1 as a possible D gene (6 bases). CDR3 length: 14 amino acids. The germline CDR1 and CDR2 sequences are KGHSH and LQKENI. The V and J ends lost 0 bases and 2 bases respectively, with 7 bases between them. CDR3 coding DNA: TGTGCCAGCTCACCACCGGACAGAAACTATGGCTACACCTTC. This codes for CASSPPDRNYGYTF. Combining the CDR3 with reference TRBV18 and TRBJ1-2 gives the whole variable domain NAGVMQNPRHLVRRRGQEARLRCSPMKGHSHVYWYRQLPEEGLKFMVYLQKENIIDESGMPKERFSAEFPKEGPSILRIQQVVRGDSAAYFCASSPPDRNYGYTFGSGTRLTVV.

The chain couples TRBV7-3 to TRBJ2-3; D is possibly TRBD1 (5 bases). In germline, CDR1 is SGHTA, CDR2 FQGTGA. The germline V and J ends were trimmed by 2 bases and 1 base, with 16 bases remaining between them. The CDR3 length is 17 residues. The CDR3 spells CASSLRSTASGTDTQYF. CDR3 DNA sequence: TGTGCCAGCAGCTTACGTTCGACAGCGAGCGGCACAGATACGCAGTATTTT. Complete variable domain (other parts from reference TRBV7-3 and TRBJ2-3): GAGVSQTPSNKVTEKGKYVELRCDPISGHTALYWYRQSLGQGPEFLIYFQGTGAADDSGLPNDRFFAVRPEGSVSTLKIQRTERGDSAVYLCASSLRSTASGTDTQYFGPGTRLTVL.

The J gene is TRBJ2-3, the V gene TRBV27, with TRBD2 matching over 7 bases. Germline assignment: CDR1 MNHEY and CDR2 SMNVEV (reference sequence). The CDR3 length is 14 residues. The ends lost 2 bases at V and 3 bases at J; junction bases unmatched: 2. As DNA, the CDR3 is TGTGCCAGCAGTTTAGGGGGGGTGACAGATACGCAGTATTTT. It codes for CASSLGGVTDTQYF.

V usage is TRBV7-2 and J usage is TRBJ2-3; no clear D gene. The CDR3 extends over 14 amino acids. Between the trimmed V and J ends, which lost 4 bases and 0 bases, there was a span of 8 bases. In germline, CDR1 is SGHTA, CDR2 FQGNSA. The CDR3 sequence: CASSSSRSTDTQYF. The CDR3 nucleotides are TGTGCCAGCAGCTCCTCGAGAAGCACAGATACGCAGTATTTT.

The chain combines TRBV2 with TRBJ1-1; TRBD1 might be the D (5 bases). This CDR3 is built from 17 residues. V lost 3 bases, J lost 1 base, and 18 bases lay in between. Germline CDR1 is SNHLY and CDR2 is FYNNEI. CDR3 DNA sequence: TGTGCCAGCAGTGATATAAAAGAGTCAGGGTGGAACACTGAAGCTTTCTTT. As protein: CASSDIKESGWNTEAFF.

The DNA for the CDR3 is TGTGCCAGCAGCTTAGATAGGGGAGGTGGCTACACCTTC. This gives the protein CASSLDRGGGYTF. The V call is TRBV11-2, the J call TRBJ1-2, with a weak D call TRBD1 (5 bases). Trimming stripped 0 bases from V and 7 bases from J, with 9 bases between. CDR1 is SGHAT and CDR2 is FQNNGV in the germline V gene. The CDR3 runs 13 residues.

The genes are TRBV11-2 and TRBJ2-1, with D perhaps TRBD2 (5 bases). Trimming removed 3 bases at V and 1 base at J, with 7 bases between. The germline CDR1 and CDR2 sequences are SGHAT and FQNNGV. The CDR3 loop spans 14 amino acids. CDR3 in DNA: TGTGCCAGCAGCTTCCAGCGGTCCTACAATGAGCAGTTCTTC. It translates to CASSFQRSYNEQFF. The full variable domain, with the rest looked up from reference TRBV11-2 and TRBJ2-1, is EAGVAQSPRYKIIEKRQSVAFWCNPISGHATLYWYQQILGQGPKLLIQFQNNGVVDDSQLPKDRFSAERLKGVDSTLKIQPAKLEDSAVYLCASSFQRSYNEQFFGPGTRLTVL.

This clone was recorded only once. J is TRBJ2-2 and V is TRBV2; 7 positions match TRBD2. Trimming cost V 3 bases and J 5 bases; bases outside gene matches: 9. The CDR3 spans 16 residues. Germline V CDR1 and CDR2: SNHLY, FYNNEI. The CDR3 sequence is CASSDGAGVGTGELFF. The CDR3 coding sequence is TGTGCCAGCAGTGATGGGGCGGGAGTAGGGACCGGGGAGCTGTTTTTT.

The gene calls are TRBV18 and TRBJ2-2; 8 nucleotides agree with TRBD2. The V gene end was trimmed by 7 bases and the J gene end by 3 bases; junction bases not matched to a gene: 7. The CDR3 loop spans 15 amino acids. The germline gives CDR1 KGHSH, CDR2 LQKENI. The CDR3 DNA reads as TGTGCCAGCTGGCCGGGACTAGTATACACCGGGGAGCTGTTTTTT. Amino acid sequence: CASWPGLVYTGELFF.

The chain joins TRBV28 to TRBJ2-2; D might be TRBD2 (6 bases). Germline V CDR1 and CDR2: MDHEN, SYDVKM. The CDR3 has 17 residues. The V end lost 7 bases, the J end lost 6 bases, and 24 bases lay between the germline ends. The CDR3 DNA is TGTGCCAGCACCACATTGGGAGGCTCCTCCCCGGCCGGGGAGCTGTTTTTT. Residues: CASTTLGGSSPAGELFF.

This clone showed up just a few times. The chain uses TRBV11-2 and TRBJ1-3; weak D call: TRBD1 (5 bases). Germline loops: CDR1 SGHAT, CDR2 FQNNGV. The CDR3 is made up of 16 amino acids. Trimming left V 5 bases short and J 0 bases short, with 14 bases between. In DNA form, the CDR3 reads TGTGCCAGCAGCGTGGACACCACTAACTCTGGAAACACCATATATTTT. This encodes CASSVDTTNSGNTIYF. The full variable domain, with the rest looked up from reference TRBV11-2 and TRBJ1-3, is EAGVAQSPRYKIIEKRQSVAFWCNPISGHATLYWYQQILGQGPKLLIQFQNNGVVDDSQLPKDRFSAERLKGVDSTLKIQPAKLEDSAVYLCASSVDTTNSGNTIYFGEGSWLTVV.

CDR3 in DNA: TGTGCCAGCAGTGAAGGTAGCGGGGGGGGCAATGAGCAGTTCTTC. Its protein is CASSEGSGGGNEQFF. V usage is TRBV2 and J usage is TRBJ2-1; 11 nucleotides line up with TRBD2. V lost 1 base to trimming and J lost 6 bases; unmatched junction nucleotides: 2. Germline V gives CDR1 SNHLY, CDR2 FYNNEI. The CDR3 extends over 15 amino acids.

This rearrangement joins TRBV12-5 to TRBJ2-1; D is possibly TRBD2 (5 bases). Germline V lookup: CDR1 LGHNT, CDR2 FRNRAP. The CDR3 has 16 residues. With 3 bases removed from V and 10 bases from J, the gap between germline ends came to 22 bases. CDR3 loop: CASGFARATGSGEQFF. In nucleotides, the CDR3 is TGTGCTAGTGGTTTTGCCCGGGCAACGGGATCGGGGGAGCAGTTCTTC.

This clone was counted a single time. The chain combines TRBV19 with TRBJ2-6; 8 nucleotides align to TRBD1. Germline CDR1 and CDR2: LNHDA and SQIVND (reference sequence). This CDR3 spans 15 amino acids. V trimming: 6 bases; J trimming: 2 bases; junction bases outside the gene matches: 3. CDR3 in amino acids: CASRLGQAGANVLTF. The CDR3 bases are TGTGCCAGTAGGCTGGGACAGGCTGGGGCCAACGTCCTGACTTTC.

This chain uses TRBV7-8 with TRBJ2-7, with TRBD2 matching 8 bases. The ends lost 0 bases at V and 0 bases at J; junction bases unmatched: 10. The germline V gene has CDR1 SGHVS and CDR2 FQNEAQ. The CDR3 has 18 amino acids. As DNA, the CDR3 is TGTGCCAGCAGCTTAGCCTCTGCGGGAGGCTCCTTCTCCTACGAGCAGTACGTC. Translation: CASSLASAGGSFSYEQYV.

The rearrangement uses TRBV9 and TRBJ2-7, with 7 bases fitting TRBD2. V trimming: 0 bases; J trimming: 2 bases; junction bases outside the gene matches: 17. This CDR3 region has 19 residues. CDR1 and CDR2 (germline): SGDLS, YYNGEE. The CDR3 DNA reads TGTGCCAGCAGCGTAGAGGAGCGAGGGCTAGCGGAACTCACCTACGAGCAGTACTTC. This codes for CASSVEERGLAELTYEQYF.